This T cell receptor (beta chain) appears in the sequencing data of a study of OX40 agonist ivuxolimab in advanced cancers. Germline CDR1 reads SNHLY; CDR2 reads FYNNEI. With 9 bases clipped from V and 0 bases from J, the junction kept 4 bases outside the gene matches. The CDR3 length is 13 residues. Assay: immunoSEQ multiplex PCR; the TCRdb copy retains only in-frame clones and omits some. The data hold about 72,000 clones, with 80% to 90% observed a single time. The chain joins TRBV2 to TRBJ1-1, with 7 bases identical to TRBD1. The TCR comes from an adult with an advanced solid tumor such as melanoma, head and neck, liver or kidney cancer. Here the sequenced sample was CD4+ or CD8+ T cells sorted from blood, taken in a trial of the OX40 agonist ivuxolimab. CDR3 sequence: CASGTDMNTEAFF. In DNA, the CDR3 is TGTGCCAGTGGGACAGACATGAACACTGAAGCTTTCTTT.